These T cell receptor beta chains were read from a single sample in a study of blood T cell repertoires in COVID-19. Assay used: immunoSEQ multiplex PCR; TCRdb lists only in-frame clones, some missing. The sample yields 200,000 to 300,000 clones, just under 85% seen once. Material: peripheral blood. The receptors stem from a woman aged 55-69 years with active or convalescent COVID-19. Each CDR3 is given with its conserved first and last residue. The order of the fields is J gene, clone size, D gene, V gene, CDR3 protein, CDR3 DNA. A D gene is named only where the DNA matches it firmly. Part of the rows lack a size; the others show once, few, many or a class for expanded clones.

j_call: TRBJ1-4; clone_size: few; d_call: TRBD1; v_call: TRBV4-1; cdr3_aa: CASSLSAGTGNEKLFF; cdr3_nt: TGCGCCAGCAGCCTTAGCGCTGGGACAGGGAATGAAAAACTGTTTTTT
j_call: TRBJ1-2; clone_size: -; d_call: TRBD1; v_call: TRBV5-1; cdr3_aa: CASSPGQGREYYGYTF; cdr3_nt: TGCGCCAGCAGCCCGGGACAGGGGAGAGAGTACTATGGCTACACCTTC
j_call: TRBJ1-6; clone_size: -; d_call: -; v_call: TRBV4-2; cdr3_aa: CASSQGEGPSSPLHF; cdr3_nt: TGTGCCAGCAGCCAAGGCGAGGGCCCCTCCTCACCCCTCCACTTT
j_call: TRBJ2-5; clone_size: -; d_call: -; v_call: TRBV4-1; cdr3_aa: CASSQVGGTVYQETQYF; cdr3_nt: TGCGCCAGCAGCCAAGTCGGCGGGACCGTCTACCAAGAGACCCAGTACTTC
j_call: TRBJ2-1; clone_size: -; d_call: -; v_call: TRBV5-6; cdr3_aa: CASTNRVDEQFF; cdr3_nt: TGTGCCAGCACTAACAGGGTCGATGAGCAGTTCTTC
j_call: TRBJ2-1; clone_size: -; d_call: TRBD1; v_call: TRBV28; cdr3_aa: CASSLPGQRYNEQFF; cdr3_nt: TGTGCCAGCAGTTTACCGGGACAGCGCTACAATGAGCAGTTCTTC
j_call: TRBJ2-2; clone_size: -; d_call: TRBD2; v_call: TRBV12-5; cdr3_aa: CASGFREGHAGELFF; cdr3_nt: TGTGCTAGTGGTTTCCGGGAGGGCCATGCCGGGGAGCTGTTTTTT
j_call: TRBJ1-3; clone_size: -; d_call: -; v_call: TRBV3-1/TRBV3-2; cdr3_aa: CASSAVPGNTIYF; cdr3_nt: TGTGCCAGCAGCGCGGTTCCCGGAAACACCATATATTTT
j_call: TRBJ2-1; clone_size: -; d_call: TRBD2; v_call: TRBV7-8; cdr3_aa: CASSLVAGGNEQFF; cdr3_nt: TGTGCCAGCAGCTTAGTGGCGGGAGGCAATGAGCAGTTCTTC
j_call: TRBJ2-5; clone_size: -; d_call: TRBD1; v_call: TRBV3-1/TRBV3-2; cdr3_aa: CASTQTGAQETQYF; cdr3_nt: TGTGCCAGCACCCAGACAGGGGCGCAAGAGACCCAGTACTTC
j_call: TRBJ2-2; clone_size: -; d_call: TRBD1; v_call: TRBV28; cdr3_aa: CASTTGVTGELFF; cdr3_nt: TGTGCCAGCACTACAGGGGTAACTGGGGAGCTGTTTTTT
j_call: TRBJ1-2; clone_size: once; d_call: -; v_call: TRBV5-1; cdr3_aa: CASRGRDGYTF; cdr3_nt: TGCGCCAGCAGGGGCAGGGATGGCTACACCTTC
j_call: TRBJ1-4; clone_size: -; d_call: TRBD1; v_call: TRBV3-1/TRBV3-2; cdr3_aa: CASSLRQGIREKLFF; cdr3_nt: TGTGCCAGCAGCCTACGACAGGGGATAAGAGAAAAACTGTTTTTT
j_call: TRBJ2-3; clone_size: -; d_call: TRBD1; v_call: TRBV28; cdr3_aa: CASEDPGQRFTDTQYF; cdr3_nt: TGTGCCTCCGAGGATCCGGGACAGCGCTTCACAGATACGCAGTATTTT
j_call: TRBJ2-3; clone_size: -; d_call: TRBD2; v_call: TRBV3-1/TRBV3-2; cdr3_aa: CASSLNPGLAGNTRDTQYF; cdr3_nt: TGTGCCAGCAGCCTCAACCCTGGACTAGCGGGAAACACTCGGGATACGCAGTATTTT
j_call: TRBJ2-3; clone_size: -; d_call: -; v_call: TRBV10-1; cdr3_aa: CASSESWGHGSTDTQYF; cdr3_nt: TGCGCCAGCAGTGAGTCGTGGGGACACGGATCCACAGATACGCAGTATTTT
j_call: TRBJ1-5; clone_size: -; d_call: TRBD1; v_call: TRBV24-1; cdr3_aa: CATSDGTGASNQPQHF; cdr3_nt: TGTGCCACCAGTGATGGGACAGGGGCAAGCAATCAGCCCCAGCATTTT
j_call: TRBJ1-5; clone_size: -; d_call: TRBD1; v_call: TRBV11-2; cdr3_aa: CASSFGTGNQPQHF; cdr3_nt: TGTGCCAGCAGCTTCGGGACAGGCAATCAGCCCCAGCATTTT
j_call: TRBJ1-1; clone_size: -; d_call: -; v_call: TRBV2; cdr3_aa: CASWGGTEAFF; cdr3_nt: TGTGCCAGCTGGGGGGGGACTGAAGCTTTCTTT
j_call: TRBJ1-1; clone_size: -; d_call: -; v_call: TRBV6-5; cdr3_aa: CASSYSRRHTEAFF; cdr3_nt: TGTGCCAGCAGTTACTCGCGGAGGCACACTGAAGCTTTCTTT
j_call: TRBJ1-4; clone_size: few; d_call: -; v_call: TRBV6-1; cdr3_aa: CASSEALQGLEEKLFF; cdr3_nt: TGTGCCAGCAGTGAAGCGCTTCAGGGATTAGAAGAAAAACTGTTTTTT
j_call: TRBJ2-5; clone_size: -; d_call: TRBD1; v_call: TRBV7-9; cdr3_aa: CASSRDRFQETQYF; cdr3_nt: TGTGCCAGCAGCCGGGACAGATTCCAAGAGACCCAGTACTTC
j_call: TRBJ2-3; clone_size: -; d_call: -; v_call: TRBV4-1; cdr3_aa: CASSPFRSQGQYF; cdr3_nt: TGCGCCAGCAGCCCATTTCGTTCACAGGGACAGTATTTT
j_call: TRBJ1-2; clone_size: -; d_call: -; v_call: TRBV24-1; cdr3_aa: CATSHGFGYTF; cdr3_nt: TGTGCCACCAGTCACGGGTTCGGCTACACCTTC
j_call: TRBJ1-5; clone_size: -; d_call: -; v_call: TRBV28; cdr3_aa: CASSLTSGILVDQPQHF; cdr3_nt: TGTGCCAGCAGTTTAACATCCGGGATCCTGGTGGATCAGCCCCAGCATTTT
j_call: TRBJ1-6; clone_size: -; d_call: -; v_call: TRBV2; cdr3_aa: CASSERGGHPGTSPLHF; cdr3_nt: TGTGCCAGCAGTGAAAGGGGAGGGCACCCGGGGACGTCACCCCTCCACTTT
j_call: TRBJ1-1; clone_size: few; d_call: -; v_call: TRBV4-2; cdr3_aa: CASRTTGSVADTEAFF; cdr3_nt: TGTGCCAGCAGAACCACAGGGTCGGTGGCGGACACTGAAGCTTTCTTT
j_call: TRBJ2-5; clone_size: -; d_call: -; v_call: TRBV7-2; cdr3_aa: CASSSRVPGETQYF; cdr3_nt: TGTGCCAGCAGCTCCCGGGTCCCCGGGGAGACCCAGTACTTC
j_call: TRBJ1-2; clone_size: -; d_call: -; v_call: TRBV5-1; cdr3_aa: CASSLNPRGGGNYGYTF; cdr3_nt: TGCGCCAGCAGCTTAAATCCCCGTGGGGGGGGGAACTATGGCTACACCTTC
j_call: TRBJ1-6; clone_size: -; d_call: -; v_call: TRBV7-9; cdr3_aa: CASSEGQYNSPLHF; cdr3_nt: TGTGCCAGCAGCGAGGGACAATATAATTCACCCCTCCACTTT
j_call: TRBJ2-1; clone_size: -; d_call: -; v_call: TRBV10-3; cdr3_aa: CAIRYKNEQFF; cdr3_nt: TGTGCCATCAGGTACAAAAATGAGCAGTTCTTC
j_call: TRBJ2-1; clone_size: -; d_call: TRBD2; v_call: TRBV9; cdr3_aa: CASSVGWWNSGRDSYNEQFF; cdr3_nt: TGTGCCAGCAGCGTAGGGTGGTGGAATAGCGGGAGGGACTCCTACAATGAGCAGTTCTTC
j_call: TRBJ1-4; clone_size: -; d_call: TRBD1; v_call: TRBV7-8; cdr3_aa: CASSLAGTGSLLSNEKLFF; cdr3_nt: TGTGCCAGCAGCTTAGCGGGGACAGGGTCACTCCTTTCGAATGAAAAACTGTTTTTT
j_call: TRBJ2-5; clone_size: -; d_call: TRBD2; v_call: TRBV5-1; cdr3_aa: CASSLDLAGRQETQYF; cdr3_nt: TGCGCCAGCAGCTTGGACCTAGCGGGGCGCCAAGAGACCCAGTACTTC
j_call: TRBJ1-6; clone_size: -; d_call: -; v_call: TRBV9; cdr3_aa: CASSVDGRVAPLHF; cdr3_nt: TGTGCCAGCAGCGTAGATGGCAGGGTGGCACCCCTCCACTTT
j_call: TRBJ1-1; clone_size: -; d_call: TRBD1; v_call: TRBV19; cdr3_aa: CASSEQGARGDTEAFF; cdr3_nt: TGTGCCAGTAGTGAACAGGGGGCGCGGGGGGACACTGAAGCTTTCTTT
j_call: TRBJ1-2; clone_size: few; d_call: TRBD1; v_call: TRBV5-4; cdr3_aa: CASSRNSGQGTYGYTF; cdr3_nt: TGTGCCAGCAGCCGAAACTCGGGACAGGGGACGTATGGCTACACCTTC
j_call: TRBJ1-1; clone_size: -; d_call: -; v_call: TRBV2; cdr3_aa: CASQIESAGYTEAFF; cdr3_nt: TGTGCCAGTCAAATTGAATCCGCAGGGTACACTGAAGCTTTCTTT
j_call: TRBJ2-5; clone_size: -; d_call: -; v_call: TRBV30; cdr3_aa: CAWSVNAGSSQETQYF; cdr3_nt: TGTGCCTGGAGTGTAAATGCGGGTTCTTCCCAAGAGACCCAGTACTTC
j_call: TRBJ2-5; clone_size: -; d_call: TRBD1; v_call: TRBV19; cdr3_aa: CASSPPGQMGETQYF; cdr3_nt: TGTGCCAGTAGCCCACCGGGACAGATGGGAGAGACCCAGTACTTC
j_call: TRBJ2-7; clone_size: -; d_call: -; v_call: TRBV6-5; cdr3_aa: CASRNPGANLYEQYF; cdr3_nt: TGTGCCAGCAGAAACCCAGGGGCTAATCTCTACGAGCAGTACTTC
j_call: TRBJ2-7; clone_size: -; d_call: -; v_call: TRBV7-9; cdr3_aa: CASSPSQYEQYF; cdr3_nt: TGTGCCAGCAGTCCGTCACAGTACGAGCAGTACTTC
j_call: TRBJ1-2; clone_size: few; d_call: -; v_call: TRBV5-1; cdr3_aa: CASSLHLSGENYGYTF; cdr3_nt: TGCGCCAGCAGCTTGCATTTATCGGGAGAAAACTATGGCTACACCTTC
j_call: TRBJ2-3; clone_size: -; d_call: -; v_call: TRBV11-1; cdr3_aa: CASSLEGRATDTQYF; cdr3_nt: TGTGCCAGCAGCTTAGAGGGGCGCGCCACAGATACGCAGTATTTT
j_call: TRBJ2-1; clone_size: -; d_call: TRBD2; v_call: TRBV11-3; cdr3_aa: CASSSGLAGGRNEQFF; cdr3_nt: TGTGCCAGCAGCTCTGGACTAGCGGGGGGTCGGAATGAGCAGTTCTTC
j_call: TRBJ1-5; clone_size: -; d_call: TRBD1; v_call: TRBV5-5; cdr3_aa: CASSLISGQGNQPQHF; cdr3_nt: TGTGCCAGCAGCTTGATCTCAGGACAGGGCAATCAGCCCCAGCATTTT
j_call: TRBJ2-5; clone_size: -; d_call: -; v_call: TRBV10-1; cdr3_aa: CASSERVEAGETQYF; cdr3_nt: TGCGCCAGCAGTGAGCGAGTTGAGGCGGGGGAGACCCAGTACTTC
j_call: TRBJ1-2; clone_size: -; d_call: -; v_call: TRBV6-5; cdr3_aa: CASSFGHNYGYTF; cdr3_nt: TGTGCCAGCAGTTTTGGGCATAACTATGGCTACACCTTC
j_call: TRBJ1-1; clone_size: -; d_call: -; v_call: TRBV28; cdr3_aa: CASSRQGEGYTEAFF; cdr3_nt: TGTGCCAGCAGCCGACAAGGTGAGGGTTACACTGAAGCTTTCTTT
j_call: TRBJ2-7; clone_size: -; d_call: TRBD1; v_call: TRBV10-2; cdr3_aa: CASSFGTGGNYEQYF; cdr3_nt: TGCGCCAGCAGTTTCGGGACAGGGGGCAACTACGAGCAGTACTTC
j_call: TRBJ1-5; clone_size: -; d_call: TRBD1; v_call: TRBV19; cdr3_aa: CASSIRTPSYDRGGQPQHF; cdr3_nt: TGTGCCAGTAGTATCCGCACCCCTTCTTACGACAGGGGAGGACAGCCCCAGCATTTT
j_call: TRBJ1-1; clone_size: -; d_call: TRBD1; v_call: TRBV9; cdr3_aa: CASSVRGGNTEAFF; cdr3_nt: TGTGCCAGCAGCGTAAGAGGGGGCAACACTGAAGCTTTCTTT
j_call: TRBJ2-5; clone_size: -; d_call: TRBD2; v_call: TRBV7-8; cdr3_aa: CASSVRSGTSQETQYF; cdr3_nt: TGTGCCAGCAGCGTACGTAGCGGGACCAGCCAAGAGACCCAGTACTTC
j_call: TRBJ2-7; clone_size: -; d_call: -; v_call: TRBV21-1; cdr3_aa: CASSQLGQGLLYEQYF; cdr3_nt: TGTGCCAGCAGCCAATTAGGACAGGGTCTTCTTTACGAGCAGTACTTC
j_call: TRBJ2-7; clone_size: -; d_call: -; v_call: TRBV3-1/TRBV3-2; cdr3_aa: CASSHTGVKTYEQYF; cdr3_nt: TGTGCCAGCAGCCATACGGGGGTCAAGACCTACGAGCAGTACTTC
j_call: TRBJ1-5; clone_size: -; d_call: -; v_call: TRBV7-8; cdr3_aa: CASSPGGQPQHF; cdr3_nt: TGTGCCAGCAGCCCGGGTGGTCAGCCCCAGCATTTT
j_call: TRBJ1-5; clone_size: -; d_call: TRBD1; v_call: TRBV7-8; cdr3_aa: CASSWVADRNNQPQHF; cdr3_nt: TGTGCCAGCAGCTGGGTCGCGGACAGGAACAATCAGCCCCAGCATTTT
j_call: TRBJ1-1; clone_size: -; d_call: TRBD1; v_call: TRBV27; cdr3_aa: CASISLGGEGNTEAFF; cdr3_nt: TGTGCCAGCATCTCCTTAGGGGGCGAGGGGAACACTGAAGCTTTCTTT